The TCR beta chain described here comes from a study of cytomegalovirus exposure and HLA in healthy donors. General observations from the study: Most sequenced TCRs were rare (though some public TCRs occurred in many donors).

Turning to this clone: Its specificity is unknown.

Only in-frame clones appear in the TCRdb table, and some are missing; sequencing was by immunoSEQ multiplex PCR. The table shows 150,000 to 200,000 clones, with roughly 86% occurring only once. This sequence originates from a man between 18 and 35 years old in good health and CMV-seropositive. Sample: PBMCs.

DNA for the CDR3: TGTGCCAGCTCTTCCCACGAGACAGGGAACATTCAGTACTTC. It codes for CASSSHETGNIQYF. The chain carries TRBV9 and TRBJ2-4, with TRBD1 matching 7 bases. The germline CDR1 and CDR2 sequences are SGDLS and YYNGEE. V lost 7 bases, J lost 7 bases, and 11 bases stayed unmatched. CDR3 length equals 14 residues.